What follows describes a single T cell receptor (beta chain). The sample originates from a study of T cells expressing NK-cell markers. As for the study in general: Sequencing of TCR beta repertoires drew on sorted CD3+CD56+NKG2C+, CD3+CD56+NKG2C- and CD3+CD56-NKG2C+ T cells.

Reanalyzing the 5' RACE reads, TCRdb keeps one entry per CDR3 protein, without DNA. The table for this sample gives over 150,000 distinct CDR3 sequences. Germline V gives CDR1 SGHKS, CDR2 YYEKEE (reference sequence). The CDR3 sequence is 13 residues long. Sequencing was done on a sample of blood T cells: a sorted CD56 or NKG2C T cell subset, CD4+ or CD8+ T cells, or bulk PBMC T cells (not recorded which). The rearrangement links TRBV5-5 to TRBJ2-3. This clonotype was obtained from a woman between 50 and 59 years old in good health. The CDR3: CASSLVETDTQYF.